This T cell receptor (beta chain) was captured by sequencing in a study of T-cell reconstitution after alpha-beta-depleted transplantation in children listed by TCRdb under 2016. Concerning the study at large: Using TCR repertoire profiling, the study followed T-cell immune reconstitution in a quantitative way in children after TCRalphabeta/CD19-depleted allogeneic hematopoietic cell transplantation.

There are a few counts of this clonotype. The antigen it binds to is not known. Base-call qualities are not available, and no considerably larger clone is one nucleotide away. Between the V and J ends, shortened by 2 bases and 1 base respectively, the junction contains 15 bases. The CDR3 numbers 16 residues from cysteine through phenylalanine. The DNA shown is the 48-base CDR3, in frame from base 1. Per the germline V gene, SGDLS is the CDR1 and YYNGEE is the CDR2. The receptor library was made with PCR. Instrument used: Illumina HiSeq 2500. Molecular barcoding was employed in the preparation of TCR libraries, with unique molecular identifiers being used to normalize TCRbeta repertoire quantification. Using fastp trimming at Q25 and MiXCR clonotype assembly, TCRdb reanalyzed the public sequencing data and kept in-frame beta chains. A single entry per CDR3 protein holds the most common genes and DNA from its merged rows. The sample table records hundreds of thousands of distinct CDR3 sequences; under 15% of these occur just once. The ten biggest clones cover about 5.4% of the sample.

The sample consisted of PBMCs from the stem cell graft donor, taken from the stem cell graft. The chain couples TRBV9 to TRBJ2-5; TRBD1 is perhaps the D gene, given 6 matching bases. The TCR comes from a human donor who donated a stem cell graft to a child with combined immunodeficiency. At the DNA level, the sequence is TGTGCCAGCAGCGTCCTAGACAGGAACATCCAAGAGACCCAGTACTTC. This translates into CASSVLDRNIQETQYF.